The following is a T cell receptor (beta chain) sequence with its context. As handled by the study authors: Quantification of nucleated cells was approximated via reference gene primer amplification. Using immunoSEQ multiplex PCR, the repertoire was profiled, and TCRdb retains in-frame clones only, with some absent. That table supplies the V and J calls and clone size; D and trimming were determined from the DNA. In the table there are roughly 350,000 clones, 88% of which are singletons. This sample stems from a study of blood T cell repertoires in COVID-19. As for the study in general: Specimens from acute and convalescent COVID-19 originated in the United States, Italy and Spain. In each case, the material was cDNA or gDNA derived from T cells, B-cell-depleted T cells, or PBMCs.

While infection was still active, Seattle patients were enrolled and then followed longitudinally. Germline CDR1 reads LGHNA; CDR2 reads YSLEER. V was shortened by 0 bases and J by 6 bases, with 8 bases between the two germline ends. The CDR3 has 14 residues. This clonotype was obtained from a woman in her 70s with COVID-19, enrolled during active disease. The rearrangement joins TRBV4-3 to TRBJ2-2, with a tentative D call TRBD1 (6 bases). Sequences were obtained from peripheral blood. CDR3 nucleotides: TGCGCCAGCAGCCAAGAGGGGACACCCGGGGAGCTGTTTTTT. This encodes CASSQEGTPGELFF.